Below, 23 T cell receptor beta chains from the same sample are listed, as sequenced in a study of T cell repertoires in ileal Crohn's disease. The assay was immunoSEQ multiplex PCR, and TCRdb's table has in-frame clones only and misses some. This sample carries around 5,400 clones, roughly 80% of them seen once, and the ten largest clones take roughly 19%. Time point given: inflamed ileum from the surgical specimen. Sequenced material: ileal tissue. These receptors all come from an adult with Crohn's disease.

V gene TRBV6-4 combines with J gene TRBJ1-1, with D perhaps TRBD1 (5 bases). This CDR3 has 15 residues. CDR1 MRHNA and CDR2 SNTAGT come from the germline V gene. The V gene lost 6 bases and the J gene lost 6 bases, with 20 bases spanning the gap. CDR3 sequence reads: CASRTFNRDAAEAFF. The CDR3 nucleotides are TGTGCCAGCAGAACCTTTAACCGGGACGCAGCTGAAGCTTTCTTT.

This clone was counted a single time. The CDR3 region has the DNA TGTGCCAGCAGCGGCCGGCAAGCGGGAGGAATCAATGAGCAGTTCTTC. Its protein is CASSGRQAGGINEQFF. J is TRBJ2-1 and V is TRBV9, with TRBD2 identical over 9 bases. CDR3 length: 16 amino acids. Germline trimming cut 3 bases from V and 6 bases from J; bases unmatched to any gene: 10. Germline CDR1 and CDR2: SGDLS and YYNGEE.

The chain joins TRBV5-1 to TRBJ2-3; TRBD2 agrees at 7 bases. CDR3 size: 16 residues. J lost 9 bases, V lost 3 bases, and 16 bases had no gene match. CDR1 SGHRS and CDR2 YFSETQ come from the germline V gene. Here the CDR3 DNA reads TGCGCCAGCAGCTCTAGCGGTACAACCACAGATACGACGCAGTATTTT. Protein sequence: CASSSSGTTTDTTQYF.

This clone was seen once. The chain joins TRBV14 to TRBJ2-2; the match to TRBD1 covers 7 bases. The germline V gene has CDR1 SGHDN and CDR2 FVKESK. CDR3 size: 14 residues. Trimming removed 1 base from V and 7 bases from J; junction bases left unmatched: 3. CDR3 protein: CASSQGYRGGELFF. CDR3 DNA: TGTGCCAGCAGCCAAGGTTACAGGGGCGGGGAGCTGTTTTTT. The full variable domain, its missing parts supplied by reference TRBV14 and TRBJ2-2, is EAGVTQFPSHSVIEKGQTVTLRCDPISGHDNLYWYRRVMGKEIKFLLHFVKESKQDESGMPNNRFLAERTGGTYSTLKVQPAELEDSGVYFCASSQGYRGGELFFGEGSRLTVL.

This chain joins TRBV10-3 and TRBJ1-2; D not certain. The germline V gene encodes CDR1 ENHRY and CDR2 SYGVKD. The CDR3 extends over 13 amino acids. Trimming took off 7 bases at V and 7 bases at J, with 16 bases between the two ends. The CDR3 DNA reads TGTGCCATCAACGCCCTTGGGTCTGGTGGCTACACCTTC. Protein: CAINALGSGGYTF.

The V gene is TRBV30, the J gene TRBJ1-5; 10 positions agree with TRBD1. J lost 11 bases, V lost 5 bases, and 9 bases had no gene match. The CDR3 extends over 13 amino acids. The germline gives CDR1 GTSNPN, CDR2 SVGIG (reference sequence). DNA of the CDR3: TGTGCCTGGGCTCCGGGACAGGGGAAGGCCCAGCATTTT. Its protein product is CAWAPGQGKAQHF.

The J gene is TRBJ2-1, the V gene TRBV6-4; D is perhaps TRBD1 or TRBD2 (5 bases each). Germline V gives CDR1 MRHNA, CDR2 SNTAGT. The CDR3 runs to 13 residues. V gave up 4 bases and J gave up 5 bases, with 9 bases separating them. CDR3 protein: CASSGDANNEQFF. The CDR3, as DNA: TGTGCCAGCAGTGGGGACGCAAACAATGAGCAGTTCTTC.

This sequence joins TRBV5-6 and TRBJ2-3, with D unclear. This CDR3 spans 13 amino acids. Germline assignment: CDR1 SGHDT and CDR2 YYEEEE. V lost 4 bases to trimming and J lost 4 bases, with 10 bases between them. The CDR3 loop reads CASSRGKPDTQYF. The CDR3 region has the DNA TGTGCCAGCAGCCGTGGTAAACCAGATACGCAGTATTTT. The full variable domain, rest sourced from reference TRBV5-6 and TRBJ2-3, is DAGVTQSPTHLIKTRGQQVTLRCSPKSGHDTVSWYQQALGQGPQFIFQYYEEEERQRGNFPDRFSGHQFPNYSSELNVNALLLGDSALYLCASSRGKPDTQYFGPGTRLTVL.

The chain uses TRBV9 and TRBJ2-3; TRBD1 matches at 7 bases. The CDR3 covers 16 residues. Germline V CDR1 and CDR2: SGDLS, YYNGEE. With V trimmed by 3 bases and J by 6 bases, 13 bases remained unmatched. CDR3 in amino acids: CASSAGPTGAGDTQYF. CDR3 bases: TGTGCCAGCAGCGCCGGCCCCACAGGGGCCGGGGATACGCAGTATTTT.

The gene calls are TRBV15 and TRBJ2-1; TRBD2 matches at 8 bases. CDR1 and CDR2 from the germline V gene are LNHNV and YYDKDF (reference sequence). Losses at the gene ends were 5 bases for V and 4 bases for J; bases not matched to a gene: 7. The CDR3 loop spans 15 amino acids. CDR3 in amino acids: CATSPSGRGYNEQFF. CDR3 nucleotides: TGTGCCACCAGCCCGAGCGGGAGAGGGTACAATGAGCAGTTCTTC.

This sequence joins TRBV5-1 and TRBJ2-3; 9 bases match TRBD2. V shed 5 bases and J 7 bases; nucleotides not matched to a gene: 14. CDR1 is SGHRS, CDR2 YFSETQ, per germline. This CDR3 is built from 16 residues. The CDR3 DNA reads TGCGCCAGCAGTTTGCAAGGACTAGCGAGCGGGTATACGCAGTATTTT. Translating it yields CASSLQGLASGYTQYF.

This sequence joins TRBV7-2 and TRBJ2-7; TRBD1 matches 8 bases. V gave up 1 base and J gave up 2 bases; unmatched junction bases: 4. CDR1 is SGHTA and CDR2 is FQGNSA in the germline V gene. The CDR3 covers 15 residues. CDR3 loop: CASSLVSGQAYEQYF. CDR3 bases: TGTGCCAGCAGCTTAGTCTCGGGACAGGCCTACGAGCAGTACTTC.

The rearrangement joins TRBV4-2 to TRBJ2-2; 12 positions agree with TRBD2. Trimming took 0 bases from V and 6 from J; bases not matched to a gene: 2. The CDR3 loop spans 16 amino acids. Germline CDR1 is LGHNA and CDR2 is YNFKEQ. The CDR3 spells CASSQDPSGGAGELFF. CDR3 DNA: TGTGCCAGCAGCCAAGATCCTAGCGGGGGGGCCGGGGAGCTGTTTTTT.

This chain connects TRBV9 to TRBJ1-2; D gene uncertain. V gave up 0 bases and J gave up 8 bases, with 14 bases separating them. The CDR3 sequence is 14 residues long. Germline lookup yields CDR1 SGDLS and CDR2 YYNGEE. The CDR3 sequence is CASSVVSRLPGYTF. The CDR3 region has the DNA TGTGCCAGCAGCGTAGTCAGCCGTCTTCCCGGCTACACCTTC.

In DNA form, the CDR3 reads TGCGCCAGCAGTGGGGCTCCGTGGGAGCAGTACTTC. Its translation is CASSGAPWEQYF. V is TRBV10-2 and J is TRBJ2-7; D gene unclear. Germline assignment: CDR1 WSHSY and CDR2 SAAADI. V was clipped by 4 bases and J by 7 bases, with 11 bases between them. The CDR3 is 12 residues long.

The rearrangement links TRBV7-8 to TRBJ1-5; D unclear. CDR1 and CDR2 from the germline V gene are SGHVS and FQNEAQ. The CDR3 has 14 residues. V lost 4 bases, J lost 0 bases, and 7 bases lay in between. This CDR3 is CASSSQSSNQPQHF. The CDR3 DNA follows: TGTGCCAGCAGCTCACAGTCTAGCAATCAGCCCCAGCATTTT.

This clone was recorded only once. V and J are TRBV6-6 and TRBJ2-5, with D perhaps TRBD1 (6 bases). V was trimmed by 7 bases and J by 7 bases, leaving 16 bases between them. This CDR3 contains 13 residues. Germline CDR1 reads MNHNY; CDR2 reads SVGAGI (reference sequence). The CDR3 coding sequence is TGTGCCAGCACCGGGACACCCGTCGGGACCCAGTACTTC. Its translation: CASTGTPVGTQYF.

V usage is TRBV9 and J usage is TRBJ2-2; D call uncertain. The length of the CDR3 is 13 residues. Germline V gene sequence: CDR1 SGDLS, CDR2 YYNGEE. V was pared by 4 bases and J by 5 bases, with 9 bases between. The CDR3 protein is CASSPTTTGELFF. The CDR3 DNA sequence: TGTGCCAGCAGCCCGACGACGACCGGGGAGCTGTTTTTT.

The rearrangement links TRBV4-2 to TRBJ2-7, with 14 positions matching TRBD2. The CDR3 totals 15 residues. CDR1 and CDR2 (germline): LGHNA, YNFKEQ. Trimming removed 4 bases from V and 2 bases from J; junction bases left unmatched: 1. CDR3 in DNA: TGTGCCAGCAGCCCGGGACTAGCGGGAGCCTACGAGCAGTACTTC. Translation gives CASSPGLAGAYEQYF.

CDR3 sequence reads: CASSLALRGLHEQYF. Here the CDR3 DNA reads TGTGCCAGCAGCTTGGCCCTCAGGGGGCTCCACGAGCAGTACTTC. V and J are TRBV5-5 and TRBJ2-7, with TRBD1 matching 8 bases. The CDR3 is 15 residues long. Germline loops: CDR1 SGHKS, CDR2 YYEKEE (reference sequence). The J segment lost 5 bases and the V segment lost 0 bases, leaving 7 bases of the junction unmatched.

As concerns this clone: Compared with germline, one end of the junction differs, possibly owing to a read error. This rearrangement joins TRBV5-4 to TRBJ2-5; D gene uncertain. The CDR3 covers 13 residues. Germline lookup yields CDR1 SGHNT and CDR2 YYREEE (reference sequence). In DNA, the CDR3 is TGCGCCAGCAGCCAAGTTCCGGGAGAGACCCAGTACTTC. It codes for CASSQVPGETQYF.

This clone was counted once. This chain uses TRBV4-1 with TRBJ2-3, with 9 bases aligning to TRBD2. The germline V gene encodes CDR1 MGHRA and CDR2 YSYEKL. Trimming took 1 base from V and 0 from J; bases not matched to a gene: 5. This CDR3 region has 17 residues. CDR3 bases: TGCGCCAGCAGCCAAGGTAGCGGGGGTCGTAGCACAGATACGCAGTATTTT. Residues: CASSQGSGGRSTDTQYF.

This chain joins TRBV28 and TRBJ1-2; no definite D call. CDR3 length equals 13 residues. Trimming removed 3 bases from V and 2 bases from J, with 7 bases in between. CDR1 is MDHEN, CDR2 SYDVKM, per germline. CDR3 protein: CASSFLWNYGYTF. In nucleotides, the CDR3 is TGTGCCAGCAGTTTCCTATGGAACTATGGCTACACCTTC.